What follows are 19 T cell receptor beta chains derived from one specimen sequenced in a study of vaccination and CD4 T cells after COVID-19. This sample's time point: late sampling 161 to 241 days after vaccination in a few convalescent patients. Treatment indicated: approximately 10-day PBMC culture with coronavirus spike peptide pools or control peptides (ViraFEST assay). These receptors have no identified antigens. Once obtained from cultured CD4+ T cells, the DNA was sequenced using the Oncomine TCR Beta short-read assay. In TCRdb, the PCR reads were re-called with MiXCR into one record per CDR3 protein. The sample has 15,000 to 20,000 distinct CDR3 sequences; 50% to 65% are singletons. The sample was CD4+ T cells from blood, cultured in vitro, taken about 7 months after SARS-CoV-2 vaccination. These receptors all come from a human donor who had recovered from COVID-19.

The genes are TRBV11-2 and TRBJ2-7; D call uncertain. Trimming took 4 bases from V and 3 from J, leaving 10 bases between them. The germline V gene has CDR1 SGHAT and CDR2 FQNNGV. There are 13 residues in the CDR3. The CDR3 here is CASSYSTGYEQYF. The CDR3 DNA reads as TGTGCCAGCAGCTATTCGACGGGCTACGAGCAGTACTTC.

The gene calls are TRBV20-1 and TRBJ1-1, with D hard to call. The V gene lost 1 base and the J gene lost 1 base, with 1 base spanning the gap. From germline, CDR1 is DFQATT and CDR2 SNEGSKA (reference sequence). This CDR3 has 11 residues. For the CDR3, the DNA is TGCAGTGCTAGAGGGAACACTGAAGCTTTCTTT. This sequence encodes CSARGNTEAFF.

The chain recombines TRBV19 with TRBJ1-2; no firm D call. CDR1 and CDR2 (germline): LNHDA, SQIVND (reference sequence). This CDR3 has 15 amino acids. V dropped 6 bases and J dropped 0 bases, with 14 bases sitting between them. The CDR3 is CASSKGLTSNYGYTF. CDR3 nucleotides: TGTGCCAGTAGCAAGGGCCTTACCTCTAACTATGGCTACACCTTC.

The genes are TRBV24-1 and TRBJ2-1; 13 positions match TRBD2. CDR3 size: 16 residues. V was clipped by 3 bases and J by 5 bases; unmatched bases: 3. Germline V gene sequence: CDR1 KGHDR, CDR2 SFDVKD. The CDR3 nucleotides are TGTGCCACCAGTGATGGACTAGCGGGGGACCACAATGAGCAGTTCTTC. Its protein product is CATSDGLAGDHNEQFF.

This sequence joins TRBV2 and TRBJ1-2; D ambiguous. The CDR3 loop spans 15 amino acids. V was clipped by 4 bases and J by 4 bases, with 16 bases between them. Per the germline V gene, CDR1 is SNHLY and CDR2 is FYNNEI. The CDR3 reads CASSGFTQRAYGYTF. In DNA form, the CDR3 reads TGTGCCAGCAGTGGTTTTACTCAACGGGCCTATGGCTACACCTTC.

Here the CDR3 DNA reads TGTGCCACCAGCAGAGATCTAAGCGGGGGAGAGACCCAGTACTTC. This translates into CATSRDLSGGETQYF. This sequence joins TRBV15 and TRBJ2-5; the match to TRBD2 covers 8 bases. Germline V gene sequence: CDR1 LNHNV, CDR2 YYDKDF (reference sequence). V lost 0 bases to trimming and J lost 4 bases; unmatched junction nucleotides: 4. This CDR3 region has 15 residues.

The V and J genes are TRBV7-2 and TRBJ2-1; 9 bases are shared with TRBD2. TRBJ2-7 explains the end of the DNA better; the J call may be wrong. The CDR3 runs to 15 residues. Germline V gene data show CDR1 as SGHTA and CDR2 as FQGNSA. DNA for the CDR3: TGTGCCAGCAGCCGAGAGGCGGGAGGGTCTTACGAGCAGTACTTC. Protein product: CASSREAGGSYEQYF.

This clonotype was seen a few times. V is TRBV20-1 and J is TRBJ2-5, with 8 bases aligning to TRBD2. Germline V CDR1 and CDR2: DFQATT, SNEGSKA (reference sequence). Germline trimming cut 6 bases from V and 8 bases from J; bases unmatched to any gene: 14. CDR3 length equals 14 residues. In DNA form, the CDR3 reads TGCAGTGCAAGTCCCCGGGGGGGCCCAGTTACCCAGTACTTC. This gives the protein CSASPRGGPVTQYF.

CDR3 residues: CASSGWGNTEAFF. CDR3 coding DNA: TGTGCCAGCAGTGGTTGGGGGAACACTGAAGCTTTCTTT. The chain is built from TRBV6-1 and TRBJ1-1, with no clear D. Trimming cost V 4 bases and J 1 base, with 7 bases left between them. CDR1 is MNHNS and CDR2 is SASEGT in the germline V gene. The CDR3 length is 13 residues.

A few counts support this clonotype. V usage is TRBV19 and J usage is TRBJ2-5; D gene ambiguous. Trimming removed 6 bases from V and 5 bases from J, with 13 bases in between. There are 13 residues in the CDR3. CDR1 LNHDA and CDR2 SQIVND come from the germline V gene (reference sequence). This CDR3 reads CASRGLGWETQYF. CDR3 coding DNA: TGTGCCAGTAGGGGTTTGGGTTGGGAGACCCAGTACTTC.

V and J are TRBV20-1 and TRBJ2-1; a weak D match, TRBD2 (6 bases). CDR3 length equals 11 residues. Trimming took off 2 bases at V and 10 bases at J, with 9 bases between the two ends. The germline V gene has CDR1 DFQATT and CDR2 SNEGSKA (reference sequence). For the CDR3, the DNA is TGCAGTGCTAGATTCCTAGCGGAGCAGTTCTTC. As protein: CSARFLAEQFF.

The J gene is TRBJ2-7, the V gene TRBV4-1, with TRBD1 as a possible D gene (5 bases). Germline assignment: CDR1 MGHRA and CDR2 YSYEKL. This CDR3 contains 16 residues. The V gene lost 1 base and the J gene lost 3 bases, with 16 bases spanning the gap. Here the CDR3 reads CASSQVVTENYYEQYF. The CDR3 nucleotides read TGCGCCAGCAGCCAAGTGGTGACAGAGAATTACTACGAGCAGTACTTC.

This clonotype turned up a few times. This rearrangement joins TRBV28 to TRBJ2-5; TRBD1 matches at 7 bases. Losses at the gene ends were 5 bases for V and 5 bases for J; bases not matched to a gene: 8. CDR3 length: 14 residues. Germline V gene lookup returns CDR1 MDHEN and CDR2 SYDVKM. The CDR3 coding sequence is TGTGCCAGCAGTCCCCGGACAGGTTCGGAGACCCAGTACTTC. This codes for CASSPRTGSETQYF.

For the CDR3, the DNA is TGTGCCAGCAGCACTAGCGGAGGGGGGTACAATGAGCAGTTCTTC. This sequence encodes CASSTSGGGYNEQFF. The chain couples TRBV7-6 to TRBJ2-1; 8 nucleotides agree with TRBD2. The CDR3 runs 15 residues. CDR1 and CDR2 from the germline V gene are SGHVS and FNYEAQ. J lost 4 bases, V lost 5 bases, and 7 bases had no gene match.

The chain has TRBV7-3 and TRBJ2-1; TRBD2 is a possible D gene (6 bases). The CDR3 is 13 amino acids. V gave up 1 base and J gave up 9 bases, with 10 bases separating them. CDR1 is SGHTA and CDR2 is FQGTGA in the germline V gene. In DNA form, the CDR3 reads TGTGCCAGCAGCTTAAACCGAGCGGGTGAGCAGTTCTTC. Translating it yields CASSLNRAGEQFF.

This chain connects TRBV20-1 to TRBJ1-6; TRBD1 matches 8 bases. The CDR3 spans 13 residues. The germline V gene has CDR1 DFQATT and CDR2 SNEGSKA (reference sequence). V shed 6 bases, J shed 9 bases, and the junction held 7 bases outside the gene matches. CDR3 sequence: CSARTGSRSPLHF. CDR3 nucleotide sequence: TGCAGTGCCAGGACAGGGAGTCGTTCACCCCTCCACTTT.

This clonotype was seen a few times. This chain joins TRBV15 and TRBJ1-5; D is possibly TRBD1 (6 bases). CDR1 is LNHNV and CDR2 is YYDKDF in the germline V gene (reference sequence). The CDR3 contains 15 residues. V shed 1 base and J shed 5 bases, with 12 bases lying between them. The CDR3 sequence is CATSRAGTFDQPQHF. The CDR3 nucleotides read TGTGCCACCAGCAGAGCCGGGACATTCGATCAGCCCCAGCATTTT.

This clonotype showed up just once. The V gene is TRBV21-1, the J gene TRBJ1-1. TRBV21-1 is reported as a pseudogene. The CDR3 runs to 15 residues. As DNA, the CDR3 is TGTGCCAGCAGCAAAGTCGGCGGAAGGAACACTGAAGCTTTCTTT. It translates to CASSKVGGRNTEAFF.

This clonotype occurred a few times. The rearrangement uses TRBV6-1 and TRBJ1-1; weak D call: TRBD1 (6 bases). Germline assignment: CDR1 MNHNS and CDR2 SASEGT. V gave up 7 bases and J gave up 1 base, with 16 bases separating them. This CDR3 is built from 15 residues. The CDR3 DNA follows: TGTGCCAGCAACCCCCTCGGGGGCAAGAACACTGAAGCTTTCTTT. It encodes CASNPLGGKNTEAFF.